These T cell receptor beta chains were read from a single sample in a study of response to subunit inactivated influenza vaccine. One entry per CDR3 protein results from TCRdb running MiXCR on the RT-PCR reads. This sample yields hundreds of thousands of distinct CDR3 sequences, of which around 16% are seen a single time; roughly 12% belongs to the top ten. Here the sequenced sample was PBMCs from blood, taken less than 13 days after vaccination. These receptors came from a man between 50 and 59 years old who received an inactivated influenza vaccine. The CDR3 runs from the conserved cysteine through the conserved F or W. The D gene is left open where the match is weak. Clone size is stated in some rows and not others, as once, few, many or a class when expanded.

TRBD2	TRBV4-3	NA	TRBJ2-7	TGCGCCAGCAGCTTCCGACTAGCACGCGAGCAGTACTTC	CASSFRLAREQYF
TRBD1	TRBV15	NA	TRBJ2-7	TGTGCCACCAGCAGTTTGACAGGGCTCTCCTACGAGCAGTACTTC	CATSSLTGLSYEQYF
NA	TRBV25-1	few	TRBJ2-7	TGTGCCAGCAGTGCTCGCGGTAGAGGCTACGAGCAGTACTTC	CASSARGRGYEQYF
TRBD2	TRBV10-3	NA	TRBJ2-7	TGTGCCATCAGTGCCGAGGGACTAGCGGTTCCCTACGAGCAGTACTTC	CAISAEGLAVPYEQYF
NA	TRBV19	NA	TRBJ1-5	TGTGCCAGTAGTATAGGACCCGGGGGCGGACAGCCCCAGCATTTT	CASSIGPGGGQPQHF
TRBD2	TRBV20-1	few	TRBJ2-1	TGCAGTGTCCCAGACGGACTAGTGACAAATGAGCAGTTCTTC	CSVPDGLVTNEQFF
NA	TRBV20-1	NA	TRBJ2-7	TGCAGTGCCTTAGGGGCGGGGGCGAGGGGCGAGCAGTACTTC	CSALGAGARGEQYF
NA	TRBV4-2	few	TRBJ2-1	TGTGCCAGCAGCCAAGATCGGAATGAGCAGTTCTTC	CASSQDRNEQFF
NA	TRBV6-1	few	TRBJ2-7	TGTGCCAGCAGCGGACAGTCTGGGGCAAGGCAGTACTTC	CASSGQSGARQYF
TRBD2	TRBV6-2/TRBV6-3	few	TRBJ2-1	TGTGCCAGCAGCGGACTAGCGGGGTCACACCCTTACAATGAGCAGTTCTTC	CASSGLAGSHPYNEQFF
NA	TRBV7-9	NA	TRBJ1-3	TGTGCCAGCACCGTTCGGACAGCGCAAAACACCATATATTTT	CASTVRTAQNTIYF
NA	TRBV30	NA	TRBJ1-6	TGTGCCTGGAGTATAGGGAGGGAATCACCCCTCCACTTT	CAWSIGRESPLHF
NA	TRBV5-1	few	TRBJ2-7	TGCGCCAGCAGCTTGGACAGGGCTCTCTACGAGCAGTACTTC	CASSLDRALYEQYF
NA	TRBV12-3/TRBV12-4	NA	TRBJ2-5	TGTGCCAGCAGTCCAGACCGCCCGCCCAGAGAGACCCAGTACTTC	CASSPDRPPRETQYF
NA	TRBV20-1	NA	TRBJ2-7	TGCAGTGCTAGTATTCGCGGTGAGCAGTACTTC	CSASIRGEQYF
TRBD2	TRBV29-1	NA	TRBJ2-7	TGCAGCGCCCGACTAGCGGGAGACTACGAGCAGTACTTC	CSARLAGDYEQYF
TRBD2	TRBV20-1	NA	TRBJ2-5	TGCAGTGCTAGCGGACTAGCGGGAGGCATGGCCGAGACCCAGTACTTC	CSASGLAGGMAETQYF
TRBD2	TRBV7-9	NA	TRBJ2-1	TGTGCCAGCAGCTTGGGGGGACTAGCCCCCAATGAGCAGTTCTTC	CASSLGGLAPNEQFF
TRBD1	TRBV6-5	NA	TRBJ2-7	TGTGCCAGCAGTTCTCCGGGACAGTTGTACGAGCAGTACTTC	CASSSPGQLYEQYF
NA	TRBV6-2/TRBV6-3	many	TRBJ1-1	TGTGCCAGCAGTTACTTGTCAGACCAGAACACTGAAGCTTTCTTT	CASSYLSDQNTEAFF
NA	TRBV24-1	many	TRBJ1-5	TGTGCCACCAGTGATTCACGACAAATCAATCAGCCCCAGCATTTT	CATSDSRQINQPQHF
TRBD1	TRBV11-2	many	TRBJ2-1	TGTGCCAGCAGCCCCAGGGGGCTGGGTGGGAATGAGCAGTTCTTC	CASSPRGLGGNEQFF
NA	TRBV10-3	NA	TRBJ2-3	TGTGCCATCAGTGAGTCTGGACTCGGGGAGGCCGATACGCAGTATTTT	CAISESGLGEADTQYF
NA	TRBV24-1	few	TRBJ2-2	TGTGCCACCAGTGACCCGGACGGGGGTGCCAACACCGGGGAGCTGTTTTTT	CATSDPDGGANTGELFF
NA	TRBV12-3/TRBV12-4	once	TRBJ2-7	TGTGCCAGCACCTGGAGGGGGCCTAGGGGCTCCTACGAGCAGTACTTC	CASTWRGPRGSYEQYF
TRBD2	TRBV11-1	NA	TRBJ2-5	TGTGCCAGCAGCCCTCCCCGGGGAGCGGGAGGGCCTGTGGAGACCCAGTACTTC	CASSPPRGAGGPVETQYF
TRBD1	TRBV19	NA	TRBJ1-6	TGTGCCAGTGGACAGGGTGCGACCCTCCACTTT	CASGQGATLHF
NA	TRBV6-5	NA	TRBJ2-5	TGTGCCAGCAGTTACTCGCGTCGAGAGACCCAGTACTTC	CASSYSRRETQYF
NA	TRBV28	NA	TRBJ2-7	TGTGCCAGTGGGGGACCAATACGCTCCTACGAGCAGTACTTC	CASGGPIRSYEQYF
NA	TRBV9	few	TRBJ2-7	TGTGCCAGCAGCGTAGACCCAGGGGCAACCTACGAGCAGTACTTC	CASSVDPGATYEQYF
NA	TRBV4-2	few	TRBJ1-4	TGTGCCAGCAGCCAATCTGACAGGAATGGCGAAAAACTGTTTTTT	CASSQSDRNGEKLFF
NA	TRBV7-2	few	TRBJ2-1	TGTGCCAGCAGCTTAAGGCGCGGTATCATTGAGGAGCAGTTCTTC	CASSLRRGIIEEQFF
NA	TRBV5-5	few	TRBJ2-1	TGTGCCAGCAGCTTAATTTACAGGGCAACCTACAATGAGCAGTTCTTC	CASSLIYRATYNEQFF
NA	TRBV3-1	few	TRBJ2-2	TGTGCCAGCAGCCACGATACAGGGTTGGTTCGCACCGGGGAGCTGTTTTTT	CASSHDTGLVRTGELFF
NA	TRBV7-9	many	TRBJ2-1	TGTGCCAGCAGCTTAGAGGGGACTTCTTACAATGAGCAGTTCTTC	CASSLEGTSYNEQFF